The text below deals with one T cell receptor (beta chain). Its antigen is undetermined. This may arise from a read error, as a much more abundant clone is one base away. Amplified TCR beta CDR3 regions derived from RNA transcripts. The study used the HTBI primer set for a first-round RT-PCR of the TCR CDR3. One entry per CDR3 protein, called by TCRdb with MiXCR from the multiplex PCR reads. This table has a few hundred thousand distinct CDR3 sequences, roughly 46% appearing once. Exclusion criteria comprised uncontrolled infection, other autoimmune disease, pregnancy or lactation. Diagnosis relied on clinical symptoms, serum thyroxine and TRAb, thyroid ultrasound and orbital computed tomography. This sample was included in a study of T cells in Graves' hyperthyroidism and ophthalmopathy. Study results and caveats: Among thyroid clonotypes expanded above 0.001, most also appeared in blood.

The sequence was obtained from a woman younger than 30 with Graves' hyperthyroidism. Sequencing was performed on peripheral blood or thyroid tissue (not recorded which).

The CDR3 DNA sequence: TGTGCCAGCAGGGGCCTTCCCCCCCACTACACCTTC. Translation gives CASRGLPPHYTF. V usage is TRBV25-1 and J usage is TRBJ1-2; D uncertain. The germline gives CDR1 MGHDK, CDR2 SYGVNS. Trimming took 6 bases from V and 10 from J, leaving 15 bases between them. CDR3 length: 12 residues.